The 24 T cell receptor beta chains in this list originate from one sample, sequenced in a study of cytomegalovirus exposure and HLA in healthy donors. Vbeta (60) and Jbeta (13) primers were used in the PCR. This table comes from immunoSEQ multiplex PCR, and its TCRdb copy is limited to in-frame clones, with some not included. The sample yields about 160,000 clones, roughly 80% seen once. The sequencing sample was made of PBMCs. Every receptor here comes from a woman younger than 35 in good health and CMV-seronegative.

The chain joins TRBV19 to TRBJ1-5; D may be TRBD1 (5 bases). Germline values: CDR1 LNHDA, CDR2 SQIVND (reference sequence). The length of the CDR3 is 16 residues. Trimming pared 11 bases from V and 0 bases from J, leaving 20 bases between. The DNA of the CDR3 is TGTGCCTCGACTCCGACGGGCGGACATAGCAATCAGCCCCAGCATTTT. It encodes CASTPTGGHSNQPQHF.

The rearrangement uses TRBV6-5 and TRBJ2-7, with TRBD2 identical over 8 bases. The CDR3 is made up of 14 amino acids. From germline, CDR1 is MNHEY and CDR2 SVGAGI. The V gene end was trimmed by 3 bases and the J gene end by 4 bases; junction bases not matched to a gene: 5. In DNA, the CDR3 is TGTGCCAGCAGTTATCGCCAGCGGGAGTACGAGCAGTACTTC. It translates to CASSYRQREYEQYF.

The rearrangement links TRBV18 to TRBJ2-1, with TRBD2 as a possible D gene (5 bases). CDR3 size: 13 residues. From germline, CDR1 is KGHSH and CDR2 LQKENI. V was cut by 3 bases and J by 6 bases, with 9 bases left in between. CDR3 in amino acids: CASSPGSGNEQFF. The CDR3 DNA follows: TGTGCCAGCTCACCCGGCAGCGGCAATGAGCAGTTCTTC.

The chain uses TRBV7-2 and TRBJ1-1, with unresolved D. Germline assignment: CDR1 SGHTA and CDR2 FQGNSA. CDR3 size: 13 residues. The V end lost 6 bases, the J end lost 7 bases, and 15 bases lay between the germline ends. DNA for the CDR3: TGTGCCAGCAGTCTCGCCGGGAGTAATGAAGCTTTCTTT. Translating it yields CASSLAGSNEAFF.

CDR3 in amino acids: CASTERNTGELFF. The CDR3 nucleotides read TGTGCCAGTACTGAGCGCAACACCGGGGAGCTGTTTTTT. The chain joins TRBV19 to TRBJ2-2; no reliable D call. V lost 7 bases and J lost 2, with 8 bases in between. Germline V CDR1 and CDR2: LNHDA, SQIVND (reference sequence). The CDR3 sequence is 13 residues long.

A single count supports this clone. CDR3 loop: CASSYLRGTFFFF. The CDR3 DNA is TGTGCCAGCAGCTACTTACGGGGGACGTTCTTCTTCTTC. This chain uses TRBV7-2 with TRBJ2-1, with D possibly TRBD2 on 6 matching bases. The CDR3 extends over 13 amino acids. Germline CDR1 SGHTA, CDR2 FQGNSA. V shed 4 bases and J shed 16 bases, with 20 bases lying between them.

The chain links TRBV4-2 to TRBJ2-7, with 8 bases that match TRBD2. Per germline, CDR1 LGHNA and CDR2 YNFKEQ. Losses at the gene ends were 1 base for V and 2 bases for J; bases not matched to a gene: 4. CDR3 length equals 15 residues. The CDR3 nucleotides are TGTGCCAGCAGCCAAGGAGCGGGAGTCCCCTACGAGCAGTACTTC. This gives the protein CASSQGAGVPYEQYF.

The chain has TRBV27 and TRBJ2-3; a weak D match, TRBD2 (6 bases). Deletions cut 5 bases from V and 3 bases from J, with 18 bases between. Germline CDR1 reads MNHEY; CDR2 reads SMNVEV (reference sequence). This CDR3 comprises 16 residues. CDR3 residues: CASSPHRGGWTDTQYF. As DNA, the CDR3 is TGTGCCAGCAGTCCGCACCGGGGAGGTTGGACAGATACGCAGTATTTT.

The chain recombines TRBV18 with TRBJ2-5; 10 bases fit TRBD2. Germline CDR1 KGHSH, CDR2 LQKENI. This CDR3 region has 17 residues. The V segment lost 6 bases and the J segment 4 bases; nucleotides outside the gene matches: 14. The CDR3 sequence is CASSPRTSGVWGETQYF. CDR3 sequence (DNA): TGTGCCAGCTCTCCAAGGACTAGCGGAGTTTGGGGAGAGACCCAGTACTTC.

The rearrangement joins TRBV28 to TRBJ2-2; perhaps TRBD1 as D (6 bases). With 7 bases removed from V and 0 bases from J, the gap between germline ends came to 9 bases. Germline loops: CDR1 MDHEN, CDR2 SYDVKM. CDR3 size: 14 residues. The CDR3 coding sequence is TGTGCCAGCATAGCAGGGGCGAACACCGGGGAGCTGTTTTTT. This codes for CASIAGANTGELFF.

The V call is TRBV7-2, the J call TRBJ1-1, with no clear D. With 5 bases removed from V and 8 bases from J, the gap between germline ends came to 12 bases. Germline V gives CDR1 SGHTA, CDR2 FQGNSA. CDR3 length: 12 residues. The CDR3 DNA reads as TGTGCCAGCAGCCGGGGTGGCGGAGAAGCTTTCTTT. Translation: CASSRGGGEAFF.

This clone was observed a few times. The chain is built from TRBV9 and TRBJ2-6, with 8 bases fitting TRBD1. With 4 bases clipped from V and 1 base from J, the junction kept 19 bases outside the gene matches. The CDR3 covers 21 residues. Per the germline V gene, CDR1 is SGDLS and CDR2 is YYNGEE. The chain's CDR3 is CASSSRPGTGSESSGANVLTF. CDR3 coding DNA: TGTGCCAGCAGCTCTCGTCCCGGGACAGGTTCAGAGTCATCTGGGGCCAACGTCCTGACTTTC.

The genes are TRBV2 and TRBJ2-2, with no clear D. The CDR3 sequence is 13 residues long. Deletions cut 7 bases from V and 1 base from J, with 7 bases between. CDR1 and CDR2 (germline): SNHLY, FYNNEI. CDR3 residues: CASTSENTGELFF. The CDR3 region has the DNA TGTGCCAGCACGTCAGAGAACACCGGGGAGCTGTTTTTT.

CDR3 DNA: TGCGCCAGCAGCTTGGCGGGCACAGGGTCTGGAAACACCATATATTTT. Translating it yields CASSLAGTGSGNTIYF. The chain recombines TRBV5-1 with TRBJ1-3; possibly TRBD1 for D (6 bases). In germline, CDR1 is SGHRS, CDR2 YFSETQ. Trimming took 0 bases from V and 1 from J, leaving 11 bases between them. The CDR3 extends over 16 amino acids. Using reference TRBV5-1 and TRBJ1-3 for the parts outside the CDR3, the full variable domain is KAGVTQTPRYLIKTRGQQVTLSCSPISGHRSVSWYQQTPGQGLQFLFEYFSETQRNKGNFPGRFSGRQFSNSRSEMNVSTLELGDSALYLCASSLAGTGSGNTIYFGEGSWLTVV.

This chain joins TRBV28 and TRBJ2-7, with 7 bases identical to TRBD2. The junction had 7 bases not matched to a gene; V was cut back by 3 bases and J by 2 bases. The CDR3 is 15 residues long. Germline loops: CDR1 MDHEN, CDR2 SYDVKM. The chain's CDR3 is CASSLGGSGTYEQYF. Written as DNA, the CDR3 is TGTGCCAGCAGTTTGGGCGGGAGCGGTACCTACGAGCAGTACTTC.

V is TRBV5-4 and J is TRBJ1-2; D unclear. CDR1 is SGHNT and CDR2 is YYREEE in the germline V gene (reference sequence). Trimming cost V 4 bases and J 3 bases, with 16 bases left between them. The CDR3 extends over 15 amino acids. The CDR3 region is CASSSGKGYDYGYTF. As DNA, the CDR3 is TGTGCCAGCAGCAGCGGGAAAGGGTACGACTATGGCTACACCTTC.

This clone appeared once. This chain connects TRBV2 to TRBJ1-2; D is possibly TRBD1 (5 bases). This CDR3 spans 14 amino acids. With 11 bases removed from V and 1 base from J, the gap between germline ends came to 17 bases. CDR1 SNHLY and CDR2 FYNNEI come from the germline V gene. The CDR3: CACQRQPNNYGYTF. CDR3 DNA sequence: TGTGCCTGCCAGAGACAGCCGAATAACTATGGCTACACCTTC.

The J gene is TRBJ2-7, the V gene TRBV6-4, with 8 bases that match TRBD2. The V gene's germline CDR1 is MRHNA and CDR2 SNTAGT. The ends lost 4 bases at V and 2 bases at J; junction bases unmatched: 4. CDR3 length equals 14 residues. The CDR3 is CASSVTAGAYEQYF. The CDR3 DNA reads TGTGCCAGCAGTGTAACAGCGGGAGCCTACGAGCAGTACTTC.

V usage is TRBV18 and J usage is TRBJ1-1; no reliable D call. V was cut by 7 bases and J by 5 bases, with 14 bases left in between. This CDR3 contains 13 residues. The germline gives CDR1 KGHSH, CDR2 LQKENI. CDR3 sequence (DNA): TGTGCCAGCTTAATTGGGCCGGGGACTGAAGCTTTCTTT. Protein sequence: CASLIGPGTEAFF.

This clone has a handful of counts. V is TRBV2 and J is TRBJ1-5; possible D gene TRBD1, 5 bases. Trimming shortened V by 6 bases and J by 1 base, and 7 bases separated the two germline ends. This CDR3 has 13 residues. Germline assignment: CDR1 SNHLY and CDR2 FYNNEI. CDR3 protein: CASRGPSNQPQHF. Written as DNA, the CDR3 is TGTGCCAGCAGGGGGCCAAGCAATCAGCCCCAGCATTTT.

On this clone itself: At one end the junction does not follow the germline gene, possibly because of a read error. V and J are TRBV7-7 and TRBJ2-1; 9 bases match TRBD1. Germline values: CDR1 SSHAT, CDR2 FNYEAQ (reference sequence). The CDR3 totals 18 residues. CDR3 DNA: TGTGCTAGCAGCCCTGATATTCCGGGACAGGGTCTCGGCGATGAGCAGTTCTTC. Amino acids: CASSPDIPGQGLGDEQFF.

The chain is built from TRBV28 and TRBJ1-1; maybe TRBD1 (5 bases). The CDR3 length is 14 residues. CDR1 and CDR2 from the germline V gene are MDHEN and SYDVKM. The ends were cut back, 4 bases at V and 8 bases at J, with 17 bases in the middle. Written as DNA, the CDR3 is TGTGCCAGCAGTTGGTTGGACCCTCAGGGCGAAGCTTTCTTT. Its translation is CASSWLDPQGEAFF.

CDR3 sequence reads: CATSRAKSSGANVLTF. DNA of the CDR3: TGTGCCACCAGCAGGGCAAAAAGCTCTGGGGCCAACGTCCTGACTTTC. The V and J genes are TRBV15 and TRBJ2-6; D is uncertain. From germline, CDR1 is LNHNV and CDR2 YYDKDF (reference sequence). Trimming removed 3 bases from V and 0 bases from J, with 9 bases in between. The CDR3 extends over 16 amino acids.

V usage is TRBV6-5 and J usage is TRBJ1-1, with D uncertain. The ends were cut back, 5 bases at V and 4 bases at J, with 8 bases in the middle. Germline V lookup: CDR1 MNHEY, CDR2 SVGAGI. The CDR3 covers 12 residues. The CDR3 protein is CASSRSLTEAFF. CDR3 bases: TGTGCCAGCAGTCGGTCCCTCACTGAAGCTTTCTTT.